This T cell receptor (beta chain) was captured in a study of T cells after yellow fever vaccination. Study-level results: Compared with primary, the secondary response was weaker and peaked at day 5, not 15. Contamination of FACS-sorted repertoires by abundant clonotypes from the bulk population could occur. At about 97% for CD4 and 75% to 90% for CD8, most primary-vaccination clones showed up again after the booster.

For TCR, cDNA came from 5'RACE template switching, which added a universal primer site and UMIs. TCRdb re-called the 5' RACE reads with MiXCR, one entry per CDR3 protein. This table has roughly 310,000 distinct CDR3 sequences, about 9.5% appearing once. This clonotype was seen many times. Its antigen is unidentified. The specimen comprised PBMCs, sampled on the day of the first yellow fever vaccination. This TCR was recovered from a man between 18 and 35 years old who received the YFV17D yellow fever vaccine.

The CDR3 sequence: CASSNARQGASGELFF. The CDR3 DNA is TGTGCCAGCAGCAATGCTAGACAGGGCGCGTCCGGGGAGCTGTTTTTT. The chain has TRBV6-1 and TRBJ2-2; TRBD1 matches at 7 bases. CDR3 size: 16 residues. V trimming: 6 bases; J trimming: 6 bases; junction bases outside the gene matches: 13. The V gene's germline CDR1 is MNHNS and CDR2 SASEGT.